The clone carrying this T cell receptor beta chain was counted only a few times. Its specificity is unknown. These data come from a study of T-cell memory formation after mild COVID-19. Study-wide background: TCR clusters showed largely donor specificity. Study-wide findings and caveats: The study detected some responding clones in pre-infection memory, suggesting cross-reactive memory joined.

CDR3 size: 14 residues. Germline CDR1 SGHDT, CDR2 YYEEEE. Trimming removed 4 bases from V and 2 bases from J, with 12 bases in between. TCRdb reanalysed the 5' RACE reads using MiXCR and keeps one entry per CDR3 protein. This table holds 400,000 to 450,000 distinct CDR3 sequences, around 17% found once. The V call is TRBV5-6, the J call TRBJ1-1; D remains ambiguous. The clonotype originates from a man aged 18 to 30 who had mild COVID-19 (a few samples of this study predate the infection). Cell type and time point are not known. The sequenced sample consisted of PBMCs or a T cell subset sorted from them (not recorded which). The CDR3 DNA is TGTGCCAGCAGCCCGGTGCAGGAAAACACTGAAGCTTTCTTT. Amino acid sequence: CASSPVQENTEAFF.